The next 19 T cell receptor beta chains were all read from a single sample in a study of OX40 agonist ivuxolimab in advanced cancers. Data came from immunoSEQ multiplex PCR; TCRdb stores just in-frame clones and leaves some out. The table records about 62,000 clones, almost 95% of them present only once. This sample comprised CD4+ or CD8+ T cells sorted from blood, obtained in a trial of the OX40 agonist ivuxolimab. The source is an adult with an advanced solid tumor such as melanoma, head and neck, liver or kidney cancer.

CDR3 loop: CASSFRGPGALGYTF. CDR3 coding DNA: TGTGCCAGCAGTTTTCGCGGCCCAGGGGCTTTAGGCTACACCTTC. V is TRBV27 and J is TRBJ1-2; a weak D match, TRBD1 (6 bases). The CDR3 is 15 amino acids. V was shortened by 3 bases and J by 8 bases, with 19 bases between the two germline ends. Per the germline V gene, CDR1 is MNHEY and CDR2 is SMNVEV (reference sequence).

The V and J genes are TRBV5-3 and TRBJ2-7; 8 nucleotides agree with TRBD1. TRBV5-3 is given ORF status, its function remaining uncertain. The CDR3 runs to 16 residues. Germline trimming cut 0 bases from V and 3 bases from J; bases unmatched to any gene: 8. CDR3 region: CARSLAGQGSFYEQYF. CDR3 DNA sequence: TGTGCCAGAAGCTTGGCCGGACAGGGCTCGTTCTACGAGCAGTACTTC.

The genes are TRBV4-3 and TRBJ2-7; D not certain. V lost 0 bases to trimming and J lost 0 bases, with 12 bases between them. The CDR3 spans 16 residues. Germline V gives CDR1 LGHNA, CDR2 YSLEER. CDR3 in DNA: TGCGCCAGCAGCCAAGAAGGAGAACCGAGCTCCTACGAGCAGTACTTC. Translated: CASSQEGEPSSYEQYF.

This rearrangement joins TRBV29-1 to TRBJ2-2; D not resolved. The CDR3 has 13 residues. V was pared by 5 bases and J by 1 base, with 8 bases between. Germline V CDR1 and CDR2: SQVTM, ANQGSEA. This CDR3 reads CSVFRMNTGELFF. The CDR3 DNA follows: TGCAGCGTTTTCAGGATGAACACCGGGGAGCTGTTTTTT.

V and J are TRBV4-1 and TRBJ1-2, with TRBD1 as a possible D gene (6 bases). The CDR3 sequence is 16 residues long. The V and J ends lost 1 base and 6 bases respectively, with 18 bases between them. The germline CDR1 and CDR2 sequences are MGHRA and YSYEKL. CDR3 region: CASSQGRREGVNGYTF. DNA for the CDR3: TGCGCCAGCAGCCAAGGGAGGAGGGAGGGGGTGAATGGCTACACCTTC.

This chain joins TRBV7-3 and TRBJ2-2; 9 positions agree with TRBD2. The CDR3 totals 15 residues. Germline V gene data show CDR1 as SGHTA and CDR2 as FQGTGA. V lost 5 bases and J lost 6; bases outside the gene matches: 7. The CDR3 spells CASSPLGGRAGELFF. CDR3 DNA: TGTGCCAGCAGCCCCCTCGGCGGGAGGGCCGGGGAGCTGTTTTTT. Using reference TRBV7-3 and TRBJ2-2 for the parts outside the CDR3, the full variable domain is GAGVSQTPSNKVTEKGKYVELRCDPISGHTALYWYRQSLGQGPEFLIYFQGTGAADDSGLPNDRFFAVRPEGSVSTLKIQRTERGDSAVYLCASSPLGGRAGELFFGEGSRLTVL.

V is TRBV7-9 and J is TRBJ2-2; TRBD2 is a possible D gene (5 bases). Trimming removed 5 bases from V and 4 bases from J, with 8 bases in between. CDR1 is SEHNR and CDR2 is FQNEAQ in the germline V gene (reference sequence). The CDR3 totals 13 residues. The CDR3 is CASSPSSTGELFF. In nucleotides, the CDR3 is TGTGCCAGCAGCCCTAGCTCCACCGGGGAGCTGTTTTTT.

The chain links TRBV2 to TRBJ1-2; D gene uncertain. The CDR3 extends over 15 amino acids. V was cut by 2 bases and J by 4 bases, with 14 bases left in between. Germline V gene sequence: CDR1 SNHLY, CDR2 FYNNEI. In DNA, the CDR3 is TGTGCCAGCAGTGAAAGTCCCGGCGGCAGCTATGGCTACACCTTC. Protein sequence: CASSESPGGSYGYTF.

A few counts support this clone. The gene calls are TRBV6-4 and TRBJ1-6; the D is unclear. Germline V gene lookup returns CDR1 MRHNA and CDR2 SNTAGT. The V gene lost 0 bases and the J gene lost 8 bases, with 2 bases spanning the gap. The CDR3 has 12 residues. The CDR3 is CASSDSDSPLHF. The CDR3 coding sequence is TGTGCCAGCAGTGACTCAGATTCACCCCTCCACTTT.

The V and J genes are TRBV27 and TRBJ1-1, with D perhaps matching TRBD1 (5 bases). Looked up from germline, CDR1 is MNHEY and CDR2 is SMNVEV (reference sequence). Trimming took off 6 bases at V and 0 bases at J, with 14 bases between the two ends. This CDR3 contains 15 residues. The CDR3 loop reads CASSRLGGMNTEAFF. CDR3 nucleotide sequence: TGTGCCAGCAGCCGATTGGGGGGAATGAACACTGAAGCTTTCTTT.

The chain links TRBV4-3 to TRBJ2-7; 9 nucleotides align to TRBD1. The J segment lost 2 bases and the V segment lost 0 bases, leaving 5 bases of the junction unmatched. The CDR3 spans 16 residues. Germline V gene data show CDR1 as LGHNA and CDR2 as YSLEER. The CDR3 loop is CASSQERGDRAYEQYF. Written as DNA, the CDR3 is TGCGCCAGCAGCCAAGAGAGGGGGGACAGGGCCTACGAGCAGTACTTC.

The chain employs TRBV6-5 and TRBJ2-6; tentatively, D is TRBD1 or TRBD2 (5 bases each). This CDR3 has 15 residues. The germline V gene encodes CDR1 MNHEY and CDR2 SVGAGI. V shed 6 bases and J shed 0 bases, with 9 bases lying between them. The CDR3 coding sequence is TGTGCCAGCAGGGGGGTACGCTCTGGGGCCAACGTCCTGACTTTC. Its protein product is CASRGVRSGANVLTF.

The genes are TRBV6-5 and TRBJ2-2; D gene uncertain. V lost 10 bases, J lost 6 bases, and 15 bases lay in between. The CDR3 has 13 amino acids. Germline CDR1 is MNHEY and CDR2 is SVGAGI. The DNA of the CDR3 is TGTGCCACGCAGGCGGCTCGACCCGGGGAGCTGTTTTTT. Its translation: CATQAARPGELFF.

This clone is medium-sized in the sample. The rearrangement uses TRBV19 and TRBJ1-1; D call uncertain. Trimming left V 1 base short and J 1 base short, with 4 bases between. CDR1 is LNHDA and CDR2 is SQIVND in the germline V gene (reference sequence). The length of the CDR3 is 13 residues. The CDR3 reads CASSIGSNTEAFF. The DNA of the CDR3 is TGTGCCAGTAGTATAGGATCGAACACTGAAGCTTTCTTT.

The CDR3 is CSFSKPGTGPTEAFF. In DNA form, the CDR3 reads TGCAGCTTTTCCAAACCCGGGACAGGGCCCACTGAAGCTTTCTTT. The chain uses TRBV29-1 and TRBJ1-1; 9 bases line up with TRBD1. This CDR3 contains 15 residues. J was trimmed by 4 bases and V by 8 bases; bases with no gene match: 14. CDR1 and CDR2 (germline): SQVTM, ANQGSEA. Combining the CDR3 with reference TRBV29-1 and TRBJ1-1 gives the whole variable domain SAVISQKPSRDICQRGTSLTIQCQVDSQVTMMFWYRQQPGQSLTLIATANQGSEATYESGFVIDKFPISRPNLTFSTLTVSNMSPEDSSIYLCSFSKPGTGPTEAFFGQGTRLTVV.

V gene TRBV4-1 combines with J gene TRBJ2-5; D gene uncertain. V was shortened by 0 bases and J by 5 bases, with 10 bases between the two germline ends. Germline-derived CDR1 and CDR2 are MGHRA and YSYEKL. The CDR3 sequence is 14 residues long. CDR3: CASSQDYNDETQYF. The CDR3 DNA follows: TGCGCCAGCAGCCAAGATTATAACGATGAGACCCAGTACTTC.

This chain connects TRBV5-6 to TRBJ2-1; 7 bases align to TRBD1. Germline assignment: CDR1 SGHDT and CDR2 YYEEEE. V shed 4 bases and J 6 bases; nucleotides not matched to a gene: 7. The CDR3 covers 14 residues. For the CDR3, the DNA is TGTGCCAGCAGCCTTGACAGGGTGGGCAATGAGCAGTTCTTC. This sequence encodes CASSLDRVGNEQFF.

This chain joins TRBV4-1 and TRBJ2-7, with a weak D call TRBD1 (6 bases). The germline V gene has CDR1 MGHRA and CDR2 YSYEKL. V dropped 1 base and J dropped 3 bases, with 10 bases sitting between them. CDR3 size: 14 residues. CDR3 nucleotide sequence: TGCGCCAGCAGCCAAGGGGGACACCGCTACGAGCAGTACTTC. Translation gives CASSQGGHRYEQYF.

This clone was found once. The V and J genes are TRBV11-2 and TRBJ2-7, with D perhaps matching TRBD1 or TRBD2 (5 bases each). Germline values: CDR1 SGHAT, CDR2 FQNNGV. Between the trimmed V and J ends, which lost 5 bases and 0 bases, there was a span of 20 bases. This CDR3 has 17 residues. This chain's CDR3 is CASSRNRGTLSSYEQYF. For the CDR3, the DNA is TGTGCCAGCAGCCGAAACAGAGGGACCCTCAGCTCCTACGAGCAGTACTTC. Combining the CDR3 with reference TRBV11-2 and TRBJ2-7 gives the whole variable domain EAGVAQSPRYKIIEKRQSVAFWCNPISGHATLYWYQQILGQGPKLLIQFQNNGVVDDSQLPKDRFSAERLKGVDSTLKIQPAKLEDSAVYLCASSRNRGTLSSYEQYFGPGTRLTVT.